The 9 T cell receptor beta chains in this list originate from one sample, sequenced in a study of cytomegalovirus exposure and HLA in healthy donors. With 60 Vbeta and 13 Jbeta primers, the PCR was carried out. Assay used: immunoSEQ multiplex PCR; TCRdb lists only in-frame clones, some missing. The table lists some 150,000 clones, around 80% of them singletons, with under 3.5% in the top ten. The sample was PBMCs. Receptors originate from a young woman in good health and CMV-seronegative.

As regards this clone: The junction and the germline gene differ at one end; a read error may be behind it. The chain carries TRBV2 and TRBJ1-1; D gene ambiguous. Germline V gene data show CDR1 as SNHLY and CDR2 as FYNNEI. The CDR3 consists of 12 residues. The CDR3 DNA reads TGTGCCAGCAGGGCTTCGAACATTGAAGCTTTCTTT. Translated: CASRASNIEAFF. Full variable domain (remainder filled in from reference TRBV2 and TRBJ1-1): EPEVTQTPSHQVTQMGQEVILRCVPISNHLYFYWYRQILGQKVEFLVSFYNNEISEKSEIFDDQFSVERPDGSNFTLKIRSTKLEDSAMYFCASRASNIEAFFGQGTRLTVV.

There are a few counts of this clone. The rearrangement links TRBV7-2 to TRBJ1-1; maybe TRBD1 (6 bases). CDR1 SGHTA and CDR2 FQGNSA come from the germline V gene. Trimming pared 6 bases from V and 0 bases from J, leaving 14 bases between. The CDR3 covers 15 residues. CDR3 protein: CASSLGQFLNTEAFF. CDR3 sequence (DNA): TGTGCCAGCAGTCTTGGACAGTTTCTGAACACTGAAGCTTTCTTT.

The rearrangement uses TRBV6-1 and TRBJ1-1; D gene unclear. The CDR3 loop spans 14 amino acids. V lost 3 bases and J lost 3, with 11 bases in between. Germline CDR1 and CDR2: MNHNS and SASEGT. The CDR3 DNA reads as TGTGCCAGCAGTGATTCGTCGCGGGACACTGAAGCTTTCTTT. As protein: CASSDSSRDTEAFF.

J is TRBJ2-1 and V is TRBV7-6; 9 bases line up with TRBD1. CDR3 size: 15 residues. Germline CDR1 SGHVS, CDR2 FNYEAQ. The trim removed 5 bases at V and 3 bases at J, leaving 5 bases unmatched. The CDR3: CASSPRDRVYNEQFF. CDR3 DNA: TGTGCCAGCAGCCCCCGGGACAGGGTCTACAATGAGCAGTTCTTC.

V gene TRBV30 combines with J gene TRBJ2-7; 12 bases are a match to TRBD2. The germline gives CDR1 GTSNPN, CDR2 SVGIG (reference sequence). With 4 bases clipped from V and 2 bases from J, the junction kept 3 bases outside the gene matches. This CDR3 is 14 amino acids long. This CDR3 reads CAWKLAGGTYEQYF. The CDR3, as DNA: TGTGCCTGGAAACTAGCGGGAGGAACCTACGAGCAGTACTTC.

This clone was recorded once. The chain recombines TRBV7-9 with TRBJ2-7, with 10 bases fitting TRBD2. The CDR3 is 14 amino acids. The junction had 4 bases not matched to a gene; V was cut back by 5 bases and J by 3 bases. Germline CDR1 SEHNR, CDR2 FQNEAQ (reference sequence). CDR3 nucleotide sequence: TGTGCCAGCAGCCTTCCTAGCGGGGGCTACGAGCAGTACTTC. Its translation: CASSLPSGGYEQYF.

The chain combines TRBV30 with TRBJ2-2; TRBD1 is a possible D gene (5 bases). V was pared by 0 bases and J by 5 bases, with 10 bases between. CDR1 GTSNPN and CDR2 SVGIG come from the germline V gene (reference sequence). The CDR3 runs to 14 residues. The CDR3 region has the DNA TGTGCCTGGAGTGTACACAGGATGACCGGGGAGCTGTTTTTT. It specifies CAWSVHRMTGELFF.

The chain carries TRBV18 and TRBJ2-2; D may be TRBD1 (6 bases). This CDR3 has 14 residues. The germline V and J ends were trimmed by 4 bases and 4 bases, with 10 bases remaining between them. Germline V lookup: CDR1 KGHSH, CDR2 LQKENI. CDR3 amino acids: CASSRGQSTGELFF. The CDR3 DNA follows: TGTGCCAGCTCACGTGGACAGAGCACCGGGGAGCTGTTTTTT.

CDR3 residues: CASSPYGTGVEQYF. The CDR3 DNA follows: TGTGCCAGCAGCCCGTACGGGACAGGGGTTGAGCAGTACTTC. The chain uses TRBV9 and TRBJ2-7, with TRBD1 matching over 10 bases. Germline trimming cut 4 bases from V and 7 bases from J; bases unmatched to any gene: 8. The germline V gene encodes CDR1 SGDLS and CDR2 YYNGEE. This CDR3 is 14 amino acids long.